This T cell receptor beta chain was sequenced for a study of blood T cell repertoires in COVID-19. Study details: COVID-19 samples collected from the United States, Italy and Spain covered acute and convalescent phases. The analysed material was cDNA or gDNA that came from T cells, B-cell-depleted T cells, or PBMCs.

As originally analysed: Estimation of nucleated cell counts was performed using reference gene primer amplification. Generated by immunoSEQ multiplex PCR, the TCRdb table keeps only in-frame clones and is missing some. V, J and clone size are taken as reported in that table, and D and trimming were inferred from the DNA itself. The sample records around 50,000 clones, about three quarters being singletons. This CDR3 contains 15 residues. The V and J ends lost 4 bases and 3 bases respectively, with 15 bases between them. Germline V gene lookup returns CDR1 SGHVS and CDR2 FNYEAQ. The sequenced sample consisted of peripheral blood. This sequence joins TRBV7-6 and TRBJ1-1; D possibly corresponds to TRBD1 (5 bases). The sequence came from a human donor with active or convalescent COVID-19. The donor label of this sample is uncertain. In DNA, the CDR3 is TGTGCCAGCAGCTCACGGTCAGGGAGGGACACTGAAGCTTTCTTT. It yields the protein CASSSRSGRDTEAFF.